This is a list of T cell receptor beta chains from one sample in a study of OX40 agonist ivuxolimab in advanced cancers. The method was immunoSEQ multiplex PCR; TCRdb's version includes in-frame clones alone and lacks a portion of them. This sample yields about 61,000 clones, of which about 85% are seen a single time; 1% to 1.5% belongs to the top ten. This specimen consisted of CD4+ or CD8+ T cells sorted from blood, obtained in a trial of the OX40 agonist ivuxolimab. The origin of the receptors is an adult with an advanced solid tumor such as melanoma, head and neck, liver or kidney cancer. The CDR3 runs from the conserved cysteine through the conserved F or W. Fields, in order: J gene, clone size, V gene, D gene, CDR3 DNA, CDR3 protein. A D gene is named only where the DNA matches it firmly. A row's size may be missing; if present it is once, few, many or a size class.

>TRBJ2-1|.|TRBV10-3|.
TGTGCCATCAGACAGGACGCTTACTCCAACAATGAGCAGTTCTTC
CAIRQDAYSNNEQFF
>TRBJ1-3|.|TRBV7-2|.
TGTGCCAGCAGCTTAGGTCCCGCGAACTCTGGAAACACCATATATTTT
CASSLGPANSGNTIYF
>TRBJ2-3|.|TRBV7-2|.
TGTGCCAGCAGCCGCAACCCGAATGTTCAACGGGCAGATACGCAGTATTTT
CASSRNPNVQRADTQYF
>TRBJ2-2|.|TRBV7-6|TRBD1
TGTGCCAGCAGGCATCGCGCCGGGACAGGGAACACCGGGGAGCTGTTTTTT
CASRHRAGTGNTGELFF
>TRBJ2-1|few|TRBV7-6|TRBD2
TGTGCCAGCAGCCCCCTCGGGAGGGGGTCCTACAATGAGCAGTTCTTC
CASSPLGRGSYNEQFF
>TRBJ1-2|.|TRBV5-1|.
TGCGCCAGCAGCCGACTAGACAGCTATGGCTACACCTTC
CASSRLDSYGYTF
>TRBJ1-1|.|TRBV6-5|TRBD1
TGTGCCAGCAGTTCGACAGGGGGAACAGACACTGAAGCTTTCTTT
CASSSTGGTDTEAFF
>TRBJ2-1|.|TRBV7-9|TRBD2
TGTGCCAGCAGCCCCAAGCCTAGCGGGGTCTCCGCTGAGCAGTTCTTC
CASSPKPSGVSAEQFF
>TRBJ1-5|.|TRBV4-1|TRBD1
TGCGCCAGCAGCCAAGTCGCACCAACCCATAGTGGGGACAGGGGTCGCAATCAGCCCCAGCATTTT
CASSQVAPTHSGDRGRNQPQHF
>TRBJ2-6|once|TRBV23-1|TRBD1
TGCGCCAGCAGTCAAACTACCGGGACAGGGGGGACTGGGGCCAACGTCCTGACTTTC
CASSQTTGTGGTGANVLTF
>TRBJ1-5|.|TRBV7-6|.
TGTGCCAGCAGCTTGCGGGACGGTAGCAATCAGCCCCAGCATTTT
CASSLRDGSNQPQHF
>TRBJ2-3|.|TRBV7-6|.
TGTGCCAGCAGCTTAGTAGATGGGGAGGCAGATACGCAGTATTTT
CASSLVDGEADTQYF
>TRBJ1-1|.|TRBV6-5|.
TGTGCCAGCAGTTACTCGCAGGGGTACGACACTGAAGCTTTCTTT
CASSYSQGYDTEAFF
>TRBJ1-5|.|TRBV7-9|TRBD1
TGTGCCAGCAGCTCGGGACAGGGCGGTCAGCCCCAGCATTTT
CASSSGQGGQPQHF
>TRBJ2-5|.|TRBV30|.
TGTGCCTGGACGTGGGGGGAAGAGACCCAGTACTTC
CAWTWGEETQYF
>TRBJ2-1|.|TRBV27|TRBD2
TGTGCCAGCAGTGGGGCGGGGGTCAGCTCCTACAATGAGCAGTTCTTC
CASSGAGVSSYNEQFF
>TRBJ2-1|.|TRBV5-1|.
TGCGCCAGCAGCTTGGAAGGGGCGGGGTATTACAATGAGCAGTTCTTC
CASSLEGAGYYNEQFF
>TRBJ2-3|once|TRBV6-5|TRBD1
TGTGCCAGCAGACGACAGGGAATGAACACAGATACGCAGTATTTT
CASRRQGMNTDTQYF
>TRBJ2-3|.|TRBV7-6|.
TGTGCCAGCAGCATACAGGGTGGAATCGGCACAGATACGCAGTATTTT
CASSIQGGIGTDTQYF
>TRBJ1-1|few|TRBV11-2|.
TGTGCCAGCAGCTTAGCTGTAAACACTGAAGCTTTCTTT
CASSLAVNTEAFF
>TRBJ1-6|.|TRBV5-8|.
TGTGCCAGCAGCTTGGGAACGACTCGAAGCTATAATTCACCCCTCCACTTT
CASSLGTTRSYNSPLHF
>TRBJ1-1|.|TRBV6-5|TRBD1
TGTGCCAGCAGTTACGGAGGGGGCGGAAACACTGAAGCTTTCTTT
CASSYGGGGNTEAFF
>TRBJ2-5|.|TRBV18|.
TGTGCCAGCTCACCCACCGGAGAGACCCAGTACTTC
CASSPTGETQYF
>TRBJ2-3|.|TRBV2|TRBD2
TGTGCCAGCAGGCCGGGACTAGCGGGGGATACGCAGTATTTT
CASRPGLAGDTQYF
>TRBJ2-3|.|TRBV5-5|TRBD2
TGTGCCAGCAGCTGGGCCCTACTAGCGGGGACGACAGATACGCAGTATTTT
CASSWALLAGTTDTQYF
>TRBJ2-5|.|TRBV4-2|.
TGTGCCAGCAGCCAGGATAAACTAGGGTCTGAGACCCAGTACTTC
CASSQDKLGSETQYF
>TRBJ2-6|.|TRBV18|.
TGTGCCAGCTCACCACAGCAGTCTGGGGCCAACGTCCTGACTTTC
CASSPQQSGANVLTF
>TRBJ1-5|.|TRBV18|TRBD1
TGTGCCAGCTCAACGGGACAGTATAGCAATCAGCCCCAGCATTTT
CASSTGQYSNQPQHF
>TRBJ2-7|.|TRBV2|TRBD2
TGTGCCAGCAAGGGTAGCGGGGTCTACGGGCAGTACTTC
CASKGSGVYGQYF
>TRBJ2-5|.|TRBV7-9|.
TGTGCCAGCAGCTTAGCAGGGGGTGGTGAGACCCAGTACTTC
CASSLAGGGETQYF
>TRBJ2-2|.|TRBV2|.
TGTGCCAGCAGTGGGGGGGGCGACGCCACCGGGGAGCTGTTTTTT
CASSGGGDATGELFF
>TRBJ1-2|.|TRBV10-3|.
TGTGCCATCAGGAGGAGACAGGACTACTATGGCTACACCTTC
CAIRRRQDYYGYTF
>TRBJ1-5|.|TRBV5-6|.
TGTGCCAGCAGGATTGCAGGAGCTCGCAATCAGCCCCAGCATTTT
CASRIAGARNQPQHF
>TRBJ1-2|.|TRBV6-6|.
TGTGCCAGCAGTTTGGGCACCAAAGCTAACTATGGCTACACCTTC
CASSLGTKANYGYTF
>TRBJ2-7|few|TRBV12-5|TRBD1
TGTGCTAGTGGTTTGACGGGACAGGGGGTCGAGCAGTACTTC
CASGLTGQGVEQYF
>TRBJ1-3|.|TRBV6-5|TRBD1
TGTGCCAGCAGTTACTCAGCAGGGGGCCTCATATATTTT
CASSYSAGGLIYF
>TRBJ1-1|few|TRBV10-2|TRBD1
TGCGCCAGCAAACAGGGGCACACTGAAGCTTTCTTT
CASKQGHTEAFF
>TRBJ1-1|.|TRBV10-2|.
TGCGCCAGCAGTGGGTGGGGCAGGAACACTGAAGCTTTCTTT
CASSGWGRNTEAFF
>TRBJ1-2|.|TRBV29-1|.
TGCAGCGTTGACCTGACAGCGAACTTCTATGGCTACACCTTC
CSVDLTANFYGYTF
>TRBJ2-5|once|TRBV7-9|.
TGTGCCAGCAGCCCTACTAGTCTGCGTGAGACCCAGTACTTC
CASSPTSLRETQYF
>TRBJ2-3|.|TRBV5-1|.
TGCGCCAGCAGCTTGGGTGGCCAGGGAGGTCATACGCAGTATTTT
CASSLGGQGGHTQYF
>TRBJ2-7|.|TRBV5-6|.
TGTGCCAGCAGGAATTCAGGGGTTAACGAGCAGTACTTC
CASRNSGVNEQYF
>TRBJ1-5|once|TRBV4-1|TRBD1
TGCGCCAGCAGCCAAATTACCGGACAGGGCGGCAATCAGCCCCAGCATTTT
CASSQITGQGGNQPQHF
>TRBJ1-1|.|TRBV9|.
TGTGCCAGCAGTGATACAGTGGCTGAAGCTTTCTTT
CASSDTVAEAFF
>TRBJ1-4|.|TRBV15|TRBD1
TGTGCCACCAGGATGGGGCCCAAACAGGGACAGGGATTTAGGGGAAAACTGTTTTTT
CATRMGPKQGQGFRGKLFF
>TRBJ2-2|few|TRBV11-2|TRBD1
TGTGCCAGCAGCTCGGGACAGGGGAGGGCCGGGGAGCTGTTTTTT
CASSSGQGRAGELFF
>TRBJ2-5|.|TRBV18|.
TGTGCCAGCCAAAGGGACAACGGCGGGGAGACCCAGTACTTC
CASQRDNGGETQYF
>TRBJ2-6|.|TRBV30|TRBD1
TGTGCCTGGAGACAAGGACAGGGGGCTGGTGGGGCCAACGTCCTGACTTTC
CAWRQGQGAGGANVLTF
>TRBJ2-6|.|TRBV18|.
TGTGCCAGCTCACCGGTTGGTACTGGGGCCAACGTCCTGACTTTC
CASSPVGTGANVLTF
>TRBJ1-5|few|TRBV7-9|TRBD1
TGTGCCAGCAGCTCTGACAGGGGCAATCAGCCCCAGCATTTT
CASSSDRGNQPQHF
>TRBJ1-1|once|TRBV7-9|TRBD1
TGTGCCAGCAGCAGACAGGGGGCGAGTGCTTTCTTT
CASSRQGASAFF
>TRBJ2-4|once|TRBV18|.
TGTGCCAGCTCACCACCTGGGACACCGGCGCTAGCCAAAAACATTCAGTACTTC
CASSPPGTPALAKNIQYF
>TRBJ1-3|.|TRBV23-1|.
TGCGCCAGCAGTCAAAGGTTAGGCAGCTCTGGAAACACCATATATTTT
CASSQRLGSSGNTIYF
>TRBJ1-1|.|TRBV7-2|.
TGTGCCAGCAGCTTAGTGCGGGGTCAGACAATGAACACTGAAGCTTTCTTT
CASSLVRGQTMNTEAFF
>TRBJ1-2|.|TRBV19|.
TGTGCCAGTAGTATTGGGGGAGGCTATGGCTACACCTTC
CASSIGGGYGYTF
>TRBJ2-2|few|TRBV6-1|.
TGTGCCAGCAGTGAAGTAGGCCAATTATCTGGTACCGGGGAGCTGTTTTTT
CASSEVGQLSGTGELFF
>TRBJ1-5|.|TRBV7-9|.
TGTGCCAGCAGCAACTTCGATAATCAGCCCCAGCATTTT
CASSNFDNQPQHF